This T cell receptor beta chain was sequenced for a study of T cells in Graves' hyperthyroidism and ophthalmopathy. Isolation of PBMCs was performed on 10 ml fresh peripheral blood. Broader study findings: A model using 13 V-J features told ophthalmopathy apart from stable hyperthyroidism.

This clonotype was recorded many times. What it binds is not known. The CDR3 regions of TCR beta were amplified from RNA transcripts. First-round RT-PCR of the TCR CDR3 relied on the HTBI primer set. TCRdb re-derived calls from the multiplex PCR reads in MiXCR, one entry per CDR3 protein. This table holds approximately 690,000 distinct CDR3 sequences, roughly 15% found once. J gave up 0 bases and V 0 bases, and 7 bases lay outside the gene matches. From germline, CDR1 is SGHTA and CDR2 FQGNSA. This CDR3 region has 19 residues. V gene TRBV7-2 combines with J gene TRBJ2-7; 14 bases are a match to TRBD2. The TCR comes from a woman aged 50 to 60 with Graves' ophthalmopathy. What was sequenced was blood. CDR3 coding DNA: TGTGCCAGCAGCTTAGCGCTAGGACTAGCGGGAGGCCTCTCCTACGAGCAGTACTTC. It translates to CASSLALGLAGGLSYEQYF.